The present TCR beta chain was sequenced within a study of T-cell reconstitution after alpha-beta-depleted transplantation in children (dated by TCRdb to the mid-2010s). Concerning the study at large: Using TCR repertoire profiling, the study quantitatively followed how T-cell immune reconstitution unfolded in children after TCRalphabeta/CD19-depleted allogeneic hematopoietic cell transplantation. What the study reported, not specific to this receptor: Over subsequent months, a decline in hyperexpanded clone frequencies was noted, and after one year, T-cell counts and TCRbeta diversity were mostly ascribed to newly produced T cells. About two months after transplant, the apparently early recovery of alphabetaT-cell counts reportedly depended on just several hundred clones that had expanded rapidly and came from non-depleted graft cells. In some patients, high TCRbeta diversity at day 60 was attributed to recipient T cells and intrathymic progenitors that had survived conditioning.

This clonotype was counted between two and nine times. Which antigen it targets is not known. No clone much larger than this one lies a single base away; base qualities are absent. Library generation was performed with PCR. Instrument used: Illumina HiSeq 2500. TCR libraries were prepared with molecular barcoding, using unique molecular identifiers to normalize TCRbeta repertoire quantification. TCRdb reanalyzed the raw reads on its own, using fastp at Q25 for trimming and MiXCR for clone calling, and kept in-frame beta chains. Rows matching on CDR3 protein sequence are summarized as one entry with the most common DNA and genes. This sample holds about 980,000 distinct CDR3 sequences; under 30% were observed only once. Roughly 31% of the sample comes from the top ten. The treatment or condition tag for this specimen amounts to: allogeneic hematopoietic cell transplantation with graft depleted of TCRalphabeta T cells and CD19 B cells. The transplant recipients were children given TCRalphabeta/CD19-depleted allogeneic hematopoietic cell grafts.

The germline V end is reduced by 4 bases and the J end by 8 bases; junction bases left unmatched: 7. The CDR3 holds 14 amino acids from the cysteine to the phenylalanine. The read is trimmed to its CDR3 DNA, 42 bases read in frame from base 1. The germline V gene (reference sequence) provides CDR1 SSHAT and CDR2 FNYEAQ. This clonotype was sampled from a boy in the first two years of life who had a stem cell transplant for SCID, so the T cells may come from the graft donor. The sequencing here drew on PBMCs, mostly from graft donor cells, taken 360 days after TCRalphabeta/CD19-depleted stem cell transplant. This chain is built from TRBV7-7 and TRBJ2-1, with TRBD2 matching 8 junction bases. Read as DNA, the sequence is TGTGCCAGCAGCTCTTCCCCGGGGGGGGATGAGCAGTTCTTC. The translation is CASSSSPGGDEQFF.